The 5 T cell receptor beta chains given below trace back to one sample, sequenced in a study of blood T cell repertoires in COVID-19 (dated by TCRdb to about 2020). The library was generated by the immunoSEQ multiplex PCR assay. Drawn from immuneACCESS, this table holds only the in-frame rearrangements with V and J called that TCRdb kept. Clones are partly lost; checked studies trace under half to an unresolved V gene and leave the rest unexplained. The sample includes 150,000 to 200,000 clones, with about 80% observed a single time. The ten top clones hold under 8% of the sample. Input material: peripheral blood. The receptors come from a man aged 60 to 69 with acute or convalescent COVID-19.

The chain employs TRBV12-2 and TRBJ2-1; the table's D call of TRBD2 was not tested on the DNA. TRBV12-2 is a recognized pseudogene. The CDR3 spans 16 residues. The CDR3, as DNA: TGTGCAAGTCGCACCTCTAGCGGGAGGGCCCGCAATGAGCAGTTCTTC. This codes for CASRTSSGRARNEQFF.

In its sample, this clone was seen a few times. This chain connects TRBV7-2 to TRBJ1-1, with a weak D call TRBD1 (5 bases). Germline V gene sequence: CDR1 SGHTA, CDR2 FQGNSA. V gave up 6 bases and J gave up 1 base, with 24 bases separating them. The CDR3 length is 18 residues. The CDR3 is CASSSSPRNKGQNTEAFF. The CDR3 DNA sequence: TGTGCCAGCAGTTCCAGCCCCAGAAATAAGGGGCAGAACACTGAAGCTTTCTTT.

This clone was recorded a few times. This sequence joins TRBV6-4 and TRBJ2-1, with 10 positions matching TRBD2. Germline CDR1 MRHNA, CDR2 SNTAGT. Trimming at V came to 0 bases and at J to 6 bases, leaving 2 bases not matched to a gene. This CDR3 comprises 15 residues. The CDR3 here is CASSDSAGGPNEQFF. The CDR3 DNA reads TGTGCCAGCAGTGACTCAGCGGGAGGGCCCAATGAGCAGTTCTTC.

The gene calls are TRBV5-4 and TRBJ2-7; the match to TRBD1 covers 8 bases. Trimming removed 0 bases from V and 1 base from J; junction bases left unmatched: 9. CDR1 and CDR2 (germline): SGHNT, YYREEE (reference sequence). The CDR3 spans 17 residues. Written as DNA, the CDR3 is TGTGCCAGCAGCTTGGGACAGGGGCCGCACCTATCCTACGAGCAGTACTTC. Its protein product is CASSLGQGPHLSYEQYF.

V is TRBV5-1 and J is TRBJ2-3; 11 nucleotides agree with TRBD2. This CDR3 spans 15 amino acids. With V trimmed by 5 bases and J by 4 bases, 6 bases remained unmatched. Germline CDR1 and CDR2: SGHRS and YFSETQ. DNA of the CDR3: TGCGCCAGCAGTGAGGGACTAGCGGTATCAGATACGCAGTATTTT. This gives the protein CASSEGLAVSDTQYF. Together with reference TRBV5-1 and TRBJ2-3, the CDR3 gives the full variable domain: KAGVTQTPRYLIKTRGQQVTLSCSPISGHRSVSWYQQTPGQGLQFLFEYFSETQRNKGNFPGRFSGRQFSNSRSEMNVSTLELGDSALYLCASSEGLAVSDTQYFGPGTRLTVL.